Described below is a single TCR beta chain sequence and its context. This receptor's antigen is unknown. No quality values exist for individual bases; no much larger clone is one base distant. The data are from a study of cytomegalovirus exposure and HLA in healthy donors listed by TCRdb under 2017. Turning to the overall study: An earlier analysis of 587 of the donors reported more than 250 Gb of sequence data and around 120 million unique TCR beta sequences from 190 million or so T cells. In addition to the first cohort of 666 subjects, a separate validation cohort of around 110 different subjects was used. Among roughly 400 genotyped donors of the cohort, an average of about 240,000 unique TCR beta nucleotide sequences were sequenced per donor, roughly 20% of them non-productive. A few DR-DQ haplotypes were handled as single units for association and clustering because linkage in the cohort was strong. All discovery cohort repertoires had been generated using a single sequencing platform. The study was designed to test whether signatures of past pathogen exposure could be identified by cataloging public T cell receptors. In the later analysis, no new phenotypic data were used to find candidate immune exposures; instead, reliance was placed on TCR beta sequences and their occurrence across donors. An early release covering 500 to 750 HLA-typed donors comprised approximately 300 gigabases of sequencing data and about 90 million unique TCR sequences. HLA typing included class I and class II loci at four-digit resolution. An earlier analysis of some 500 of the donors applied high-throughput TCR beta sequencing to assess whether each TCR beta V gene segment acted as functional or pseudogenic. A later genetic analysis used genome-wide SNP genotypes for about 65% of the 666 donors, treating that subset as a discovery cohort. Of the 398 genotyped donors, about 84% fell in the genetic ancestry cluster associated with self-reported Caucasian donors. The number of donors typed differed by locus, with about 629-640 for A, B, C, DRB1 and DQB1, approximately 500 for DQA1, 606 for DPA1, and 472 for DPB1. A later analysis re-analyzed previously published TCR beta repertoires from 600 to 850 donors and added high-resolution HLA genotyping to study TCR occurrence patterns. To predict cytomegalovirus infection status, the study combined high-throughput TCR immunosequencing, statistical association of individual TCRs with disease status, and machine learning. The study profiled the T cell repertoires of hundreds of subjects by immunosequencing and related them to cytomegalovirus serostatus. Donor age, sex, ethnicity and CMV serostatus were compiled together with the repertoire data.

The library was built by means of the immunoSEQ multiplex PCR assay. The multiplex PCR relied on a mix of 60 forward primers for TCR Vbeta segments and 13 reverse primers for TCR Jbeta segments. The CDR3 region of rearranged TCR beta genes was amplified from genomic DNA with a multiplex PCR assay. On the Illumina HiSeq System, the amplified TCR beta libraries were sequenced as 87-base-pair reads. The authors' analysis ran thus. Across the 500 to 700 repertoires, a later analysis counted approximately 83 million unique TCR beta chains, about 10 million of which were shared by at least two donors. A nearest-neighbor algorithm error-corrected the raw reads and collapsed the reads into unique sequences, merging closely related sequences to remove PCR and sequencing errors. Alignment of CDR3 sequences to IMGT reference sequences was used to assign V, D and J gene segments. For a sequence to be retained, a match of at least six nucleotides was required to both a V gene segment and a J gene segment. A rearrangement was called productive if the CDR3 had no stop codons and remained in frame with V and J, and every other rearrangement was called non-productive. Following IMGT convention, CDR3 was defined as the stretch from the second conserved V-encoded cysteine up to the conserved J-encoded phenylalanine. Sequences without an unambiguous match to a single V gene segment were excluded from the earlier analysis of almost 600 of the donors. An earlier analysis of 550 to 650 of the donors classified V segments as functional when productive rearrangements were above 56.7% and as segregating when the standard deviation between donors was above 5%. A statistical classification framework was developed to diagnose cytomegalovirus status using the catalog of TCR beta chain sequences. In a later analysis, TCR nucleotide sequences were compared against IMGT/GENE-DB human TR gene sequences so that V and J genes could be assigned. The TCRdist pipeline was used in a later analysis to assign CDR3 sequences and most-parsimonious VDJ recombination scenarios. In a later analysis, every TCR beta chain was defined by the combination of its CDR3 amino acid sequence and its V-gene family, and reads without a unique V-gene family were dropped. As a way to deal with suspected cross-contamination and a sequencing artifact, a later analysis dropped 592 nucleotide sequences that were highly shared and had low generation probability. A later analysis calculated a clonal expansion index for each public chain from normalized within-repertoire ranks of inferred template counts. A later analysis computed generation probabilities with a VDJ recombination model fitted to out-of-frame rearrangements, and checked the results against IGoR. A later analysis scored TCR-TCR, TCR-HLA and TCR-CMV co-occurrence with hypergeometric tests, applying a repertoire-size bias correction to TCR pairs. In a later analysis, false discovery rates were estimated by permuting HLA or CMV assignments 20 times. In a later analysis, co-occurring TCRs were grouped using DBSCAN, with TCRdist sequence similarity added in when clustering inside HLA-allele-positive subsets. Repertoires with fewer than 30,000 or more than 120,000 public chains were left out of co-occurrence clustering, as were several repertoires with anomalous nucleotide sharing. Imported from immuneACCESS, the table was reduced by TCRdb to in-frame sequences with V and J called. These copies leave out some clones; in studies compared against another copy, an unresolved V gene accounts for under half, and the cause of the remainder is not known. V and J calls and clone size come straight from that table; D and trimming were deduced from the DNA. This sample comprises some 170,000 clones, over 65% of them detected only once. The ten largest clones take up 4.7% of the sample.

The cohort was made up of 666 healthy bone marrow donors. At the time of sampling, all cohort members were nominally healthy, though unrecorded immune exposures were likely present. The donor tested CMV seropositive, placing the donor among the 290 or so seropositive members of the cohort. A peripheral blood sample was collected from each donor, and TCR beta sequencing was performed on peripheral blood mononuclear cells. Genomic DNA was extracted from the blood cell samples with the Qiagen DNeasy Blood Extraction Kit. The investigation overall reported the following: The earlier analysis of 450 to 700 of the donors excluded some 15 rarely observed V segments, including chromosome 9 orphons, because counts were too low. In a later analysis, several top co-occurrence clusters were reported to appear linked to parvovirus B19, influenza, CMV and Epstein-Barr virus. In a later genetic analysis, fewer N-insertions in productive TCRs were reported among donors in an Asian-associated ancestry cluster than the approximately 710-donor mean. The only immune exposure information available for the cohort was CMV serostatus. In this cohort, only TCR beta chains were sequenced, and detectable features were limited by the absence of alpha or paired-chain data. Some IMGT-functional V segments, including TRBV6-2 and TRBV6-3, could not be told apart with the 87-base-pair reads, so those segments were excluded. Because HLA typing was missing for some donors at each locus, association tests included only the typed subset. Correlated functional status among segregating V segments might be attributable to linkage disequilibrium, but an unknown experimental factor could not be ruled out. The classifier was reported to diagnose cytomegalovirus status with high specificity and sensitivity in both the original cohort and the validation cohort. A total of fewer than 200 TCR beta chains were listed by the study as associated with cytomegalovirus. An earlier analysis of 587 of the donors showed that most TCR beta V segments appeared in productive rearrangements either about 87% or about 30% of the time, which broadly matched IMGT annotations. It was suggested by the authors that the approach could potentially be generalized to other disease states and immunological phenotypes. While some public TCRs were present in many individuals, most TCR sequences turned up only very rarely across donors. In a later genetic analysis, a missense DCLRE1C variant was associated with V-gene and J-gene trimming of TCR beta chains, and the association was replicated in an independent cohort. A few of the identified cytomegalovirus-associated TCR beta chains were confirmed in vitro to be specific for cytomegalovirus antigens. At a false discovery rate of 0.05, a later analysis linked 15,000 to 20,000 TCR beta sequences to specific HLA alleles. A further reported finding was that TCR beta sequences accurately predicted the HLA-A and HLA-B alleles for most subjects in the first cohort. A later analysis found that most CMV-associated TCR beta chains appeared HLA-restricted, with HLA associations seemingly driven largely by CMV exposure. Compared with equally common non-associated chains, HLA-associated TCR beta chains in a later analysis were more clonally expanded and had lower generation probabilities. Assigning TCR associations to individual alleles was difficult when HLA alleles, especially DR and DQ, strongly co-occurred. In a later analysis, TCR association rates were found to vary across HLA loci, with the most associated TCRs seen for DRB1 alleles and the fewest for HLA-C alleles. A cluster of highly shared sequence variants was judged likely to represent a technical artifact of the sequencing pipeline. Presence/absence analyses assumed roughly uniform sequencing depth across donors, an assumption that may not hold.

The CDR3 sequence holds 16 residues, the cysteine and phenylalanine included. The retained sequence is limited to the CDR3, 48 bases, with the frame set at the first base. CDR1 MNHEY and CDR2 SMNVEV are derived from the germline V gene (reference sequence). V is trimmed back by 6 bases and J by 2 bases, and the junction contains 8 bases that no gene match accounts for. The sequenced sample consisted of PBMCs. The receptor chain draws on TRBV27 and TRBJ2-1; TRBD2 fits 9 bases in the junction. The receptor was isolated from a man aged 18-30 years in good health and CMV-seropositive. The DNA sequence follows: TGTGCCAGCAGGCTAGCGGGGACGACGACCTACAATGAGCAGTTCTTC. This translates into CASRLAGTTTYNEQFF.